Listed here are 15 T cell receptor beta chains from one sample, sequenced in a study of radiotherapy plus CTLA-4 blockade in lung cancer. The method was immunoSEQ multiplex PCR; TCRdb's version includes in-frame clones alone and lacks a portion of them. The data hold 9,500 to 15,000 clones, with roughly four fifths observed a single time. Sequencing used peripheral blood, obtained from a patient treated with radiotherapy plus ipilimumab. The receptors stem from a human donor with non-small cell lung cancer that progressed on radiotherapy plus ipilimumab.

The J gene is TRBJ2-7, the V gene TRBV2; no firm D call. Deletions cut 7 bases from V and 6 bases from J, with 13 bases between. This CDR3 comprises 12 residues. Germline lookup yields CDR1 SNHLY and CDR2 FYNNEI. This chain's CDR3 is CASNLRRSEQYF. The CDR3 nucleotides read TGTGCCAGCAATCTCCGTAGATCCGAGCAGTACTTC.

The chain combines TRBV27 with TRBJ2-2, with D hard to call. The CDR3 runs 14 residues. Germline loops: CDR1 MNHEY, CDR2 SMNVEV (reference sequence). V gave up 6 bases and J gave up 3 bases, with 11 bases separating them. CDR3 in amino acids: CASSDYMDTGELFF. The CDR3 coding sequence is TGTGCCAGCAGCGATTATATGGACACCGGGGAGCTGTTTTTT.

This chain connects TRBV4-2 to TRBJ2-6; D not resolved. The germline V gene has CDR1 LGHNA and CDR2 YNFKEQ. The CDR3 totals 14 residues. Trimming removed 0 bases from V and 4 bases from J, with 4 bases in between. CDR3 residues: CASSQDSGANVLTF. CDR3 nucleotide sequence: TGTGCCAGCAGCCAAGACTCCGGGGCCAACGTCCTGACTTTC.

The chain's CDR3 is CASSYRVAWTDTQYF. CDR3 sequence (DNA): TGTGCCAGCAGTTACAGGGTGGCGTGGACAGATACGCAGTATTTT. V gene TRBV27 combines with J gene TRBJ2-3, with D possibly TRBD1 on 6 matching bases. Between the trimmed V and J ends, which lost 4 bases and 3 bases, there was a span of 14 bases. The CDR3 sequence is 15 residues long. CDR1 is MNHEY, CDR2 SMNVEV, per germline (reference sequence).

This chain connects TRBV29-1 to TRBJ2-5; 10 nucleotides match TRBD1. V shed 7 bases and J 0 bases; nucleotides not matched to a gene: 8. The CDR3 has 15 residues. Germline CDR1 reads SQVTM; CDR2 reads ANQGSEA. The DNA of the CDR3 is TGCAGCGCCTCGAAGGGACAGGGGTACCAAGAGACCCAGTACTTC. It encodes CSASKGQGYQETQYF.

The rearrangement uses TRBV10-3 and TRBJ2-2, with D hard to call. Germline V gives CDR1 ENHRY, CDR2 SYGVKD. CDR3 length: 14 amino acids. Deletions cut 4 bases from V and 4 bases from J, with 10 bases between. DNA of the CDR3: TGTGCCATCAGTGCTAGTGAGACCACCGGGGAGCTGTTTTTT. Translated: CAISASETTGELFF.

The table lists this clone with a few counts. This chain joins TRBV5-1 and TRBJ1-6, with D possibly matching TRBD1 (5 bases). Trimming removed 6 bases at V and 5 bases at J, with 15 bases between. The CDR3 spans 15 residues. Per germline, CDR1 SGHRS and CDR2 YFSETQ. The CDR3 reads CASTKTGIDNSPLHF. The CDR3 DNA follows: TGCGCCAGCACAAAAACAGGAATAGATAATTCACCCCTCCACTTT.

In its sample, this clone was seen once. Here the CDR3 reads CASSARLAGLSVQETQYF. For the CDR3, the DNA is TGTGCCAGCAGCGCCAGACTAGCGGGGTTATCCGTACAAGAGACCCAGTACTTC. The chain uses TRBV9 and TRBJ2-5; the match to TRBD2 covers 11 bases. V shed 3 bases and J 2 bases; nucleotides not matched to a gene: 12. CDR1 and CDR2 (germline): SGDLS, YYNGEE. The CDR3 has 18 residues.

This chain joins TRBV6-5 and TRBJ1-1, with a possible D match to TRBD1 (5 bases). From germline, CDR1 is MNHEY and CDR2 SVGAGI. The germline V and J ends were trimmed by 6 bases and 0 bases, with 14 bases remaining between them. The CDR3 runs 15 residues. CDR3 DNA: TGTGCCAGCAGCAAGGGAGGGGAGCTGAACACTGAAGCTTTCTTT. Translated, it gives CASSKGGELNTEAFF.

The rearrangement joins TRBV27 to TRBJ1-4; possibly TRBD1 for D (5 bases). Germline V lookup: CDR1 MNHEY, CDR2 SMNVEV (reference sequence). Deletions cut 9 bases from V and 7 bases from J, with 21 bases between. The CDR3 runs 15 residues. The CDR3 protein is CASSQRIGGGEKLFF. The DNA for the CDR3 is TGTGCCAGTTCCCAGAGGATTGGGGGGGGTGAAAAACTGTTTTTT.

The CDR3 loop is CASSYSGGTGELFF. As DNA, the CDR3 is TGTGCCAGCAGTTACTCGGGGGGAACCGGGGAGCTGTTTTTT. The V call is TRBV6-6, the J call TRBJ2-2, with a possible D match to TRBD2 (6 bases). The germline gives CDR1 MNHNY, CDR2 SVGAGI (reference sequence). This CDR3 is built from 14 residues. V gave up 0 bases and J gave up 5 bases, with 7 bases separating them.

The chain recombines TRBV10-3 with TRBJ2-7, with D perhaps matching TRBD1 or TRBD2 (5 bases each). CDR3 size: 10 residues. V was clipped by 10 bases and J by 7 bases, with 11 bases between them. The germline gives CDR1 ENHRY, CDR2 SYGVKD. In DNA, the CDR3 is TGTGCCACTCGAGGGGTAGAGCAGTACTTC. It translates to CATRGVEQYF.

In DNA form, the CDR3 reads TGTGCCAGTAGAGAGTCACAGGGAGTCTATGGCTACACCTTC. Translating gives CASRESQGVYGYTF. J is TRBJ1-2 and V is TRBV19; D is possibly TRBD1 (6 bases). The V and J ends lost 6 bases and 4 bases respectively, with 15 bases between them. CDR1 is LNHDA, CDR2 SQIVND, per germline (reference sequence). This CDR3 spans 14 amino acids. The full variable domain, rest sourced from reference TRBV19 and TRBJ1-2, is DGGITQSPKYLFRKEGQNVTLSCEQNLNHDAMYWYRQDPGQGLRLIYYSQIVNDFQKGDIAEGYSVSREKKESFPLTVTSAQKNPTAFYLCASRESQGVYGYTFGSGTRLTVV.

This clone was observed once. The gene calls are TRBV6-5 and TRBJ1-2, with 8 bases fitting TRBD1. With V trimmed by 0 bases and J by 13 bases, 10 bases remained unmatched. CDR1 is MNHEY, CDR2 SVGAGI, per germline. The CDR3 extends over 14 amino acids. Here the CDR3 DNA reads TGTGCCAGCAGTTACTCGTCAGGGGGCTCCCCTTCCACCTTC. Amino acids: CASSYSSGGSPSTF.

This CDR3 reads CATRSGTGGVYGYTF. The CDR3 nucleotides read TGTGCCACTCGATCGGGGACAGGGGGCGTATATGGCTACACCTTC. The chain recombines TRBV28 with TRBJ1-2; TRBD1 aligns across 12 bases. After removal of 10 bases from V and 5 bases from J, the junction contained 11 bases not matched to a gene. This CDR3 has 15 amino acids. From germline, CDR1 is MDHEN and CDR2 SYDVKM.